The next 23 T cell receptor beta chains were all read from a single sample in a study of blood T cells in healthy people across ages. Primers used in a second PCR of roughly 7 to 11 cycles were a sample-barcoded 5' primer and a J-beta primer mix. TCRdb analysed the 5' RACE reads with MiXCR anew, one entry per CDR3 protein. The table lists some 760,000 distinct CDR3 sequences, roughly 25% of them singletons. These sequences were also reported in another study, on T cells of mothers and their children.

What was sequenced was blood. The source of these receptors is a boy younger than 18 in good health.

J is TRBJ2-5 and V is TRBV28; the match to TRBD2 covers 11 bases. The J call may be in error: the DNA end matches TRBJ2-1 better. This CDR3 is 16 amino acids long. Germline V CDR1 and CDR2: MDHEN, SYDVKM. The CDR3 protein is CASSLGLADFLNEQFF. The CDR3 DNA is TGTGCCAGCAGTTTGGGACTAGCGGACTTTCTGAATGAGCAGTTCTTC.

The chain carries TRBV29-1 and TRBJ2-5; either TRBD1 or TRBD2 may fit D (5 bases each). The J call may be wrong; the DNA end is better matched by TRBJ2-7. There are 13 residues in the CDR3. The germline V gene has CDR1 SQVTM and CDR2 ANQGSEA. This chain's CDR3 is CSVLVGVPYEQYF. The CDR3 DNA sequence: TGCAGCGTTCTAGTGGGGGTTCCCTACGAGCAGTACTTC.

This rearrangement joins TRBV12-3 or TRBV12-4 to TRBJ2-2; TRBD1 is a possible D gene (5 bases). V lost 4 bases to trimming and J lost 5 bases, with 11 bases between them. The CDR3 has 14 amino acids. The CDR3 protein is CASSSGLGTGELFF. Written as DNA, the CDR3 is TGTGCCAGCAGTTCAGGGTTGGGAACCGGGGAGCTGTTTTTT.

This clonotype showed up just a few times. Written as DNA, the CDR3 is TGCGCCAGCAGCCCCGGACAGGAAAACATTCAGTACTTC. It is translated as CASSPGQENIQYF. V is TRBV4-1 and J is TRBJ2-4; 7 bases align to TRBD1. CDR1 is MGHRA and CDR2 is YSYEKL in the germline V gene. V was pared by 4 bases and J by 5 bases, with 2 bases of the junction left unmatched. This CDR3 has 13 residues.

V usage is TRBV7-9 and J usage is TRBJ2-5; possible D gene TRBD2, 6 bases. Germline lookup yields CDR1 SEHNR and CDR2 FQNEAQ (reference sequence). With 5 bases removed from V and 5 bases from J, the gap between germline ends came to 21 bases. The CDR3 has 16 amino acids. The CDR3, as DNA: TGTGCCAGCAGCCCCCCTACCCTAAGGGAGGAGGAGACCCAGTACTTC. This gives the protein CASSPPTLREEETQYF. Filled out from reference TRBV7-9 and TRBJ2-5, the complete variable domain reads DTGVSQNPRHKITKRGQNVTFRCDPISEHNRLYWYRQTLGQGPEFLTYFQNEAQLEKSRLLSDRFSAERPKGSFSTLEIQRTEQGDSAMYLCASSPPTLREEETQYFGPGTRLLVL.

J is TRBJ1-4 and V is TRBV20-1, with a weak D call TRBD1 (5 bases). The length of the CDR3 is 11 residues. In germline, CDR1 is DFQATT, CDR2 SNEGSKA (reference sequence). CDR3 DNA sequence: TGCACCGCAGACGGGGGAGAAAAACTGTTTTTT. Protein: CTADGGEKLFF.

This CDR3 reads CASSRLAGLYNEQFF. CDR3 DNA: TGTGCCAGCAGTCGCCTAGCGGGACTATACAATGAGCAGTTCTTC. This chain connects TRBV28 to TRBJ2-1; TRBD2 agrees at 9 bases. The J segment lost 4 bases and the V segment lost 5 bases, leaving 6 bases of the junction unmatched. CDR1 and CDR2 from the germline V gene are MDHEN and SYDVKM. This CDR3 is built from 15 residues.

This clonotype was found a few times. CDR3 protein: CASSFGDRQTYEQYF. The CDR3 nucleotides are TGTGCCAGCAGTTTTGGGGACAGGCAAACCTACGAGCAGTACTTC. This chain connects TRBV28 to TRBJ2-5; the match to TRBD1 covers 8 bases. The end of the DNA aligns better with TRBJ2-7, so the J call may be wrong. The V gene's germline CDR1 is MDHEN and CDR2 SYDVKM. The CDR3 runs to 15 residues.

This clonotype has just a few counts. CDR3 coding DNA: TGTGCCAGCAGTTTATCAGCTAGGGGGTCCAATGAGCAGTTCTTC. It encodes CASSLSARGSNEQFF. The chain has TRBV28 and TRBJ2-1; maybe TRBD1 (6 bases). CDR1 is MDHEN and CDR2 is SYDVKM in the germline V gene. The CDR3 runs 15 residues. The V and J ends lost 1 base and 6 bases respectively, with 13 bases between them.

This clonotype has only one observation. J is TRBJ1-5 and V is TRBV27; no clear D gene. The CDR3 totals 14 residues. With 2 bases removed from V and 7 bases from J, the gap between germline ends came to 12 bases. The germline CDR1 and CDR2 sequences are MNHEY and SMNVEV (reference sequence). Here the CDR3 DNA reads TGTGCCAGCAGTTTAAGTGGACCTCTACAGCCCCAGCATTTT. Translation gives CASSLSGPLQPQHF.

This chain connects TRBV28 to TRBJ2-1; D call uncertain. V was pared by 8 bases and J by 8 bases, with 10 bases between. The CDR3 covers 11 residues. The germline gives CDR1 MDHEN, CDR2 SYDVKM. CDR3 region: CASSARDEQFF. CDR3 sequence (DNA): TGTGCCAGCTCCGCAAGGGATGAGCAGTTCTTC.

The chain couples TRBV4-3 to TRBJ2-7; perhaps TRBD1 as D (5 bases). This CDR3 is built from 15 residues. The V and J ends lost 0 bases and 2 bases respectively, with 11 bases between them. Germline V gene sequence: CDR1 LGHNA, CDR2 YSLEER. In DNA form, the CDR3 reads TGCGCCAGCAGCCAAGAAGGGGATAGAACCTACGAGCAGTACTTC. Its protein product is CASSQEGDRTYEQYF.

This clonotype has only a few counts. The rearrangement links TRBV20-1 to TRBJ2-3, with 9 bases identical to TRBD2. After removal of 6 bases from V and 0 bases from J, the junction contained 4 bases not matched to a gene. In germline, CDR1 is DFQATT, CDR2 SNEGSKA (reference sequence). The CDR3 consists of 14 residues. This chain's CDR3 is CSALTSGSTDTQYF. The CDR3 DNA reads as TGCAGTGCCCTAACTAGCGGGAGCACAGATACGCAGTATTTT.

J is TRBJ2-2 and V is TRBV3-1; 8 bases line up with TRBD2. The CDR3 runs 19 residues. The V and J ends lost 0 bases and 3 bases, in that order; junction bases with no gene match: 12. CDR1 is LGHDT, CDR2 YNNKEL, per germline (reference sequence). The CDR3 sequence is CASSQDQAGEVADTGELFF. CDR3 DNA sequence: TGTGCCAGCAGCCAAGATCAAGCGGGAGAGGTTGCGGACACCGGGGAGCTGTTTTTT.

The V and J genes are TRBV5-1 and TRBJ1-3; no reliable D call. CDR1 is SGHRS and CDR2 is YFSETQ in the germline V gene. The CDR3 has 18 amino acids. V was cut by 4 bases and J by 4 bases, with 24 bases left in between. CDR3: CASSTLPVHWVEGNTIYF. DNA for the CDR3: TGCGCCAGCAGCACATTGCCAGTTCACTGGGTCGAGGGAAACACCATATATTTT.

This clonotype was detected a few times. For the CDR3, the DNA is TGTGCCAGTAGTATCTTCGGGGGGCGCATCTACGAGCAGTACTTC. Its translation: CASSIFGGRIYEQYF. The genes are TRBV19 and TRBJ2-7; D might be TRBD2 (7 bases). The V gene's germline CDR1 is LNHDA and CDR2 SQIVND (reference sequence). Between the trimmed V and J ends, which lost 3 bases and 3 bases, there was a span of 15 bases. The CDR3 loop spans 15 amino acids.

This chain links TRBV3-1 with TRBJ2-3; either TRBD1 or TRBD2 may fit D (5 bases each). The CDR3 has 12 residues. The germline V gene has CDR1 LGHDT and CDR2 YNNKEL (reference sequence). V was shortened by 8 bases and J by 6 bases, with 12 bases between the two germline ends. CDR3 nucleotide sequence: TGTGCCAGCTCAACTAGGGGCGATACGCAGTATTTT. It translates to CASSTRGDTQYF.

V is TRBV12-3 or TRBV12-4 and J is TRBJ1-4, with no clear D. CDR3 length equals 11 residues. Trimming shortened V by 5 bases and J by 8 bases, and 6 bases separated the two germline ends. The CDR3 loop is CASSDMEKLFF. The CDR3 bases are TGTGCCAGCAGTGATATGGAAAAACTGTTTTTT.

The table lists this clonotype with a few counts. The CDR3 region has the DNA TGTGCCACCAGCATGGGGGGTCAGCCCCAGCATTTT. Its protein product is CATSMGGQPQHF. The J gene is TRBJ1-5, the V gene TRBV15; D perhaps matches TRBD1 (5 bases). Per germline, CDR1 LNHNV and CDR2 YYDKDF (reference sequence). The CDR3 runs to 12 residues. V lost 4 bases and J 6 bases, leaving 7 bases between the germline ends.

This clonotype was detected only a few times. The V call is TRBV3-1, the J call TRBJ1-1; D is uncertain. This CDR3 is 14 amino acids long. V shed 5 bases and J shed 0 bases, with 10 bases lying between them. The germline V gene encodes CDR1 LGHDT and CDR2 YNNKEL (reference sequence). CDR3 sequence reads: CASSIQQMNTEAFF. The CDR3 nucleotides are TGTGCCAGCAGCATACAACAGATGAACACTGAAGCTTTCTTT.

This clonotype has more than one count but fewer than ten. The chain couples TRBV7-3 to TRBJ2-2; D is undetermined. V lost 1 base, J lost 6 bases, and 6 bases lay in between. The CDR3 is made up of 13 amino acids. Per germline, CDR1 SGHTA and CDR2 FQGTGA. The CDR3 sequence: CASSLSWSGELFF. DNA for the CDR3: TGTGCCAGCAGCTTAAGTTGGTCCGGGGAGCTGTTTTTT. The variable domain in full, completed from reference TRBV7-3 and TRBJ2-2, reads GAGVSQTPSNKVTEKGKYVELRCDPISGHTALYWYRQSLGQGPEFLIYFQGTGAADDSGLPNDRFFAVRPEGSVSTLKIQRTERGDSAVYLCASSLSWSGELFFGEGSRLTVL.

The chain uses TRBV5-1 and TRBJ2-5; D remains unclear. The DNA end is a closer match to TRBJ2-1, so the J assignment may be wrong. This CDR3 is built from 15 residues. Germline CDR1 and CDR2: SGHRS and YFSETQ. The CDR3 DNA reads TGCGCCAGCAGGCGTTACGGTCATGAACCCAATGAGCAGTTCTTC. This codes for CASRRYGHEPNEQFF.

This clonotype was seen ten or more times. The rearrangement uses TRBV6-6 and TRBJ2-7; no clear D gene. The CDR3 totals 12 residues. Between the trimmed V and J ends, which lost 6 bases and 2 bases, there was a span of 8 bases. From germline, CDR1 is MNHNY and CDR2 SVGAGI (reference sequence). The CDR3 DNA reads TGTGCCAGCAGCAAGAAGACCTACGAGCAGTACTTC. The encoded protein is CASSKKTYEQYF.